Listed here are 2 T cell receptor beta chains from one sample, sequenced in a study of T-cell memory formation after mild COVID-19. TCRdb called the 5' RACE reads again in MiXCR, with one record for every CDR3 protein. The table shows over 400,000 distinct CDR3 sequences, with more than 20% occurring only once. Sequencing was carried out using PBMCs or a T cell subset sorted from them (not recorded which). The receptors were sampled from an adult woman who had mild COVID-19 (a few samples of this study predate the infection). Cell type and time point are not known.

This clonotype has only a few counts. The chain employs TRBV5-1 and TRBJ2-7; 10 bases agree with TRBD2. There are 15 residues in the CDR3. Germline V lookup: CDR1 SGHRS, CDR2 YFSETQ. V shed 3 bases and J 2 bases; nucleotides not matched to a gene: 5. In DNA, the CDR3 is TGCGCCAGCAGCTATATGCTAGCGGGAGCCTACGAGCAGTACTTC. The encoded protein is CASSYMLAGAYEQYF.

This chain joins TRBV7-8 and TRBJ1-1; D might be TRBD1 (6 bases). With 0 bases removed from V and 7 bases from J, the gap between germline ends came to 9 bases. Germline V gene data show CDR1 as SGHVS and CDR2 as FQNEAQ. CDR3 length equals 13 residues. The CDR3 is CASSLATGIEAFF. The CDR3 DNA is TGTGCCAGCAGCTTAGCTACAGGGATTGAAGCTTTCTTT.